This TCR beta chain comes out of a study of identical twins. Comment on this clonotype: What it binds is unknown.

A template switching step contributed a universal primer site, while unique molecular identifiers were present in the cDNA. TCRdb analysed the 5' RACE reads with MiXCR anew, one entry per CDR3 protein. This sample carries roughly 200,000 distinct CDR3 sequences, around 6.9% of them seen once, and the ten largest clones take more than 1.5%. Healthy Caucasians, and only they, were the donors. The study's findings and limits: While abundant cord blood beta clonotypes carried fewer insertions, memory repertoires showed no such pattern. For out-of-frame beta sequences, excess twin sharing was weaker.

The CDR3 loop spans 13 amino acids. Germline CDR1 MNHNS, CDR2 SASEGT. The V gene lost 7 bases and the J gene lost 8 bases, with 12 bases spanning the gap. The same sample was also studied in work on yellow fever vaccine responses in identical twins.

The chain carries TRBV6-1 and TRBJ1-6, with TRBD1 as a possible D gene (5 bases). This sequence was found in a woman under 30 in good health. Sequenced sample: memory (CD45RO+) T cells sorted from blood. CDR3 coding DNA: TGTGCCAGCAACCAGGGTTTCTATTCACCCCTCCACTTT. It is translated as CASNQGFYSPLHF.